The T cell receptor beta chain described here comes from a study of early T cells in non-severe SARS-CoV-2 infection. Study summary: Bulk RNA from unsorted whole blood was sequenced; chains were unpaired.

This clonotype was seen at least ten times. Its specificity is unknown. Separate cDNA molecules each had unique molecular identifiers attached to them. TCRdb re-called the 5' RACE reads with MiXCR, one entry per CDR3 protein. Among roughly 41,000 distinct CDR3 sequences listed, approximately 5.9% were seen once. Whole-study findings and limits: VDJdb matches were skewed toward anti-spike CD8 T cell responses.

This CDR3 contains 16 residues. Germline loops: CDR1 SGHVS, CDR2 FNYEAQ. Trimming took 1 base from V and 0 from J, leaving 11 bases between them. The sequences come from whole blood, collected at baseline. V gene TRBV7-6 combines with J gene TRBJ2-3, with D unclear. This sequence originates from an adult who was a healthcare worker with PCR-confirmed SARS-CoV-2 infection or an uninfected control (not recorded which). The CDR3 DNA sequence: TGTGCCAGCAGCTTAGGATCGGCAGGTAGCACAGATACGCAGTATTTT. It encodes CASSLGSAGSTDTQYF.